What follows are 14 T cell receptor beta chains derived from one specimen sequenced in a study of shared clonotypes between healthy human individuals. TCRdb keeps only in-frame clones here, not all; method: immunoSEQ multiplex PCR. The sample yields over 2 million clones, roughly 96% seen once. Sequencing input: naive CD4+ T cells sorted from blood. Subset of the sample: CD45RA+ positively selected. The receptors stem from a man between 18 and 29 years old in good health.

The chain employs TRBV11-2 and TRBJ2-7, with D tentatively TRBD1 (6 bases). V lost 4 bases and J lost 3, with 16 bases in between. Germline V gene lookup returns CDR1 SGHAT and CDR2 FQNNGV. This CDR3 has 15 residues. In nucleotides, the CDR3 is TGTGCCAGCAGCTGGCCGTGGGGGCAAGTCTACGAGCAGTACTTC. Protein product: CASSWPWGQVYEQYF.

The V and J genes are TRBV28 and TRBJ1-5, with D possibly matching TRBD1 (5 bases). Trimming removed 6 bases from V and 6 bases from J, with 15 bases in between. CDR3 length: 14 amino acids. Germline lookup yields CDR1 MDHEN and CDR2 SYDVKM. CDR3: CASSLTEGRQPQHF. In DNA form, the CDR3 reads TGTGCCAGCAGCCTCACAGAGGGGCGTCAGCCCCAGCATTTT.

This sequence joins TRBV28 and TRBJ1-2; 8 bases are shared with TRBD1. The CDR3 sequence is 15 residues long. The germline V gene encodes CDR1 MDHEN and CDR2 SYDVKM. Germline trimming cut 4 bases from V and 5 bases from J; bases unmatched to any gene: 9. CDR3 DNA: TGTGCCAGCAGTTCCCCGGACAGGGAATGGTATGGCTACACCTTC. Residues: CASSSPDREWYGYTF.

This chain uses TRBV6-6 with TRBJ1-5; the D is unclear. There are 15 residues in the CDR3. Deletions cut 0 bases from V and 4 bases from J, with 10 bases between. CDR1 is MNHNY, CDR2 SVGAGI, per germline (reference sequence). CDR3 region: CASSYSGQENQPQHF. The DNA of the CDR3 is TGTGCCAGCAGTTACTCAGGCCAGGAAAATCAGCCCCAGCATTTT.

CDR3 sequence reads: CASSLGQATEAFF. The CDR3 DNA reads as TGTGCCAGCAGCTTAGGCCAGGCCACTGAAGCTTTCTTT. The chain joins TRBV13 to TRBJ1-1; D unclear. Trimming stripped 0 bases from V and 4 bases from J, with 6 bases between. CDR3 length: 13 residues. The germline V gene encodes CDR1 PRHDT and CDR2 FYEKMQ (reference sequence).

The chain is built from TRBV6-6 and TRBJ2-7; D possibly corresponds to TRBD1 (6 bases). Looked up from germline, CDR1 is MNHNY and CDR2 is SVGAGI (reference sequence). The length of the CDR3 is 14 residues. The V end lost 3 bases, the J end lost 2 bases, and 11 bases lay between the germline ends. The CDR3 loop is CASSYHRAAYEQYF. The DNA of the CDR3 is TGTGCCAGCAGTTATCACAGGGCGGCCTACGAGCAGTACTTC.

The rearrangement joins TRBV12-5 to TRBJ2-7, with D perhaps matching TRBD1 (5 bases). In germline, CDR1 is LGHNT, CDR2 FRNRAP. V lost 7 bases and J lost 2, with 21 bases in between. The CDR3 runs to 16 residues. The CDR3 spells CASATTLGAAAYEQYF. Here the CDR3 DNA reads TGTGCTAGTGCCACGACTCTAGGGGCGGCGGCCTACGAGCAGTACTTC. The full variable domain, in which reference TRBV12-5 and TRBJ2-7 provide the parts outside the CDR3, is DARVTQTPRHKVTEMGQEVTMRCQPILGHNTVFWYRQTMMQGLELLAYFRNRAPLDDSGMPKDRFSAEMPDATLATLKIQPSEPRDSAVYFCASATTLGAAAYEQYFGPGTRLTVT.

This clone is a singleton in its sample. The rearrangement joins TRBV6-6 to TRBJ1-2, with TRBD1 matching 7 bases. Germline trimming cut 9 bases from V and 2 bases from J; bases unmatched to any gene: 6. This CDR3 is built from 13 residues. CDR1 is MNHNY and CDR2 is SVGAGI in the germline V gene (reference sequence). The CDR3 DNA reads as TGTGCCAGTACGACAGGGACGAACTATGGCTACACCTTC. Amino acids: CASTTGTNYGYTF.

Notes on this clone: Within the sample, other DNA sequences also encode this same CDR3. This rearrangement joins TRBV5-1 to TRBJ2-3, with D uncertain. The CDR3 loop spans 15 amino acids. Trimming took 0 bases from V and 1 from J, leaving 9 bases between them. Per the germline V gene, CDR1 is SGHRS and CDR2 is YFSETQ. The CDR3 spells CASSLDGSRTDTQYF. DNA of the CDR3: TGCGCCAGCAGCTTGGATGGCAGTCGCACAGATACGCAGTATTTT.

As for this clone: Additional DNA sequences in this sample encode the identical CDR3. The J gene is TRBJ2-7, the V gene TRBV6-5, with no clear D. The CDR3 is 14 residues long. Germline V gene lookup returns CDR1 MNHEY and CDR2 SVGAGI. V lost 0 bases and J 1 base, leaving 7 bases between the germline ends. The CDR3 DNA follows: TGTGCCAGCAGTTACTCGCCACGATCCTACGAGCAGTACTTC. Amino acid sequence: CASSYSPRSYEQYF.

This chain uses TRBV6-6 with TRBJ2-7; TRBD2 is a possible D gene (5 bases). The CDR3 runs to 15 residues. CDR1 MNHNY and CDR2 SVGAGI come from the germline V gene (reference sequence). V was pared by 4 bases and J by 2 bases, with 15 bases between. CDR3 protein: CASSSPRGNPYEQYF. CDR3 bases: TGTGCCAGCAGTTCCCCCCGGGGTAATCCCTACGAGCAGTACTTC.

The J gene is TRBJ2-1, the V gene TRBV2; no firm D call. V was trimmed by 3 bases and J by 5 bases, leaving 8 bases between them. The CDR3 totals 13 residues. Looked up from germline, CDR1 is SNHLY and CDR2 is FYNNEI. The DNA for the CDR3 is TGTGCCAGCAGTGACGAGCTCGACAATGAGCAGTTCTTC. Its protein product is CASSDELDNEQFF.

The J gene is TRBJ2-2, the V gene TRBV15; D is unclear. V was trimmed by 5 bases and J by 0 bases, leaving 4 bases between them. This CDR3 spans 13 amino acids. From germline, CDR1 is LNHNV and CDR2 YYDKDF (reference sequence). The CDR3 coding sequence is TGTGCCACCAGCTCTGCGAACACCGGGGAGCTGTTTTTT. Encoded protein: CATSSANTGELFF.

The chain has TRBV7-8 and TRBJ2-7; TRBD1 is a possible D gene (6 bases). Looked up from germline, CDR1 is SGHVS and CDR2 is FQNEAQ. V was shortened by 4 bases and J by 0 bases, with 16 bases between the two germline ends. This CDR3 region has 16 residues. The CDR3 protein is CASSSRGGQSSYEQYF. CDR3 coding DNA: TGTGCCAGCAGCTCTCGAGGAGGACAGTCCTCCTACGAGCAGTACTTC.